One sample yielded the 19 T cell receptor beta chains listed below, sequenced in a study of control samples from healthy donors and cancer patients. The table came from immunoSEQ multiplex PCR; TCRdb's copy has only in-frame clones and leaves some out. The profile covers 130,000 or so clones, with around 90% appearing a single time and around 7.3% taken by the ten largest. Sequencing was performed on blood. These receptors originate from a young man in good health.

This clone was seen a few times. The gene calls are TRBV4-1 and TRBJ1-5; 7 positions agree with TRBD1. Germline V gene data show CDR1 as MGHRA and CDR2 as YSYEKL. V dropped 2 bases and J dropped 2; count of bases not matched to a gene: 12. The CDR3 consists of 18 residues. The CDR3: CASSQPWTGAGGNQPQHF. The CDR3 bases are TGCGCCAGCAGCCAACCCTGGACAGGAGCCGGTGGCAATCAGCCCCAGCATTTT.

The V gene is TRBV5-4, the J gene TRBJ1-5; no firm D call. The germline V gene encodes CDR1 SGHNT and CDR2 YYREEE (reference sequence). The V and J ends lost 4 bases and 5 bases respectively, with 10 bases between them. This CDR3 has 13 amino acids. The CDR3 region is CASSRGRDQPQHF. In DNA form, the CDR3 reads TGTGCCAGCAGCCGAGGACGGGATCAGCCCCAGCATTTT.

The V call is TRBV12-2, the J call TRBJ1-5. TRBV12-2 is shown as a pseudogene. This CDR3 is built from 12 residues. The CDR3 bases are TGTGCAAGTCGCTTAGTTTGTCAGCCCCAGCATTTT. It encodes CASRLVCQPQHF.

The chain is built from TRBV5-1 and TRBJ1-1; 8 nucleotides match TRBD1. J lost 5 bases, V lost 0 bases, and 3 bases had no gene match. CDR1 and CDR2 from the germline V gene are SGHRS and YFSETQ. This CDR3 region has 14 residues. CDR3 coding DNA: TGCGCCAGCAGCTTGGAACAGGGGGATACTGAAGCTTTCTTT. This gives the protein CASSLEQGDTEAFF.

V is TRBV7-9 and J is TRBJ1-1; possible D gene TRBD1, 5 bases. The CDR3 runs to 14 residues. The V gene's germline CDR1 is SEHNR and CDR2 FQNEAQ (reference sequence). Trimming shortened V by 5 bases and J by 1 base, and 11 bases separated the two germline ends. CDR3 DNA sequence: TGTGCCAGCAGCCCCACAGGAGAGAACACTGAAGCTTTCTTT. It yields the protein CASSPTGENTEAFF.

As to this clone: The junction shows a germline mismatch at one end, possibly a read error. This chain uses TRBV24-1 with TRBJ1-5, with D unresolved. CDR1 is KGHDR, CDR2 SFDVKD, per germline. The CDR3 has 13 residues. The DNA for the CDR3 is TGTGCCGCCAGAAGGGATAGCAATCAGCCCCAGCATTTT. Its translation: CAARRDSNQPQHF.

This sequence joins TRBV5-6 and TRBJ1-2; D remains unclear. This CDR3 is built from 15 residues. Germline assignment: CDR1 SGHDT and CDR2 YYEEEE. V was shortened by 2 bases and J by 4 bases, with 15 bases between the two germline ends. The CDR3 region is CASSLQLSDPYGYTF. The DNA of the CDR3 is TGTGCCAGCAGCTTACAGCTTTCCGATCCCTATGGCTACACCTTC.

The chain recombines TRBV12-5 with TRBJ2-2; no clear D. CDR3 length equals 16 residues. The V end was cut by 1 base, the J end by 4 bases, with 13 bases between. Germline lookup yields CDR1 LGHNT and CDR2 FRNRAP. The CDR3 nucleotides are TGTGCTAGTGGTTTGGAACAGACCCGAGGCACCGGGGAGCTGTTTTTT. It encodes CASGLEQTRGTGELFF.

The chain links TRBV6-4 to TRBJ2-2; no reliable D call. Germline V CDR1 and CDR2: MRHNA, SNTAGT. Trimming cost V 5 bases and J 5 bases, with 9 bases left between them. The CDR3 covers 13 residues. Here the CDR3 reads CASSLTETGELFF. As DNA, the CDR3 is TGTGCCAGCAGTCTTACAGAGACCGGGGAGCTGTTTTTT.

The chain has TRBV5-6 and TRBJ1-2; 10 bases fit TRBD1. V trimming: 4 bases; J trimming: 1 base; junction bases outside the gene matches: 4. The CDR3 contains 15 residues. Germline V CDR1 and CDR2: SGHDT, YYEEEE. The CDR3 reads CASSIRDRGNYGYTF. Written as DNA, the CDR3 is TGTGCCAGCAGCATCCGGGACAGGGGTAACTATGGCTACACCTTC.

This chain uses TRBV5-1 with TRBJ2-5; 8 bases are a match to TRBD1. With 5 bases clipped from V and 4 bases from J, the junction kept 13 bases outside the gene matches. The CDR3 contains 16 residues. Germline loops: CDR1 SGHRS, CDR2 YFSETQ. The CDR3 region is CASRRSLDRVPETQYF. The CDR3 DNA reads as TGCGCCAGCAGGAGGAGCCTGGACAGGGTCCCAGAGACCCAGTACTTC.

CDR3 coding DNA: TGCGCCAGCAGTTACGGCCCCAACGAGGGCAATGCGCAGCCCCAGCATTTT. This gives the protein CASSYGPNEGNAQPQHF. The V and J genes are TRBV4-1 and TRBJ1-5; D uncertain. Germline-derived CDR1 and CDR2 are MGHRA and YSYEKL. V shed 6 bases and J shed 7 bases, with 25 bases lying between them. This CDR3 region has 17 residues.

In the case of this clone: Different DNA sequences within this sample yield the same CDR3. The V and J genes are TRBV2 and TRBJ2-7, with unresolved D. The CDR3 sequence is 10 residues long. Germline V gene data show CDR1 as SNHLY and CDR2 as FYNNEI. V lost 8 bases and J 1 base, leaving 3 bases between the germline ends. The CDR3 sequence is CASSSYEQYF. As DNA, the CDR3 is TGTGCCAGCTCTTCCTACGAGCAGTACTTC. Full variable domain (remainder filled in from reference TRBV2 and TRBJ2-7): EPEVTQTPSHQVTQMGQEVILRCVPISNHLYFYWYRQILGQKVEFLVSFYNNEISEKSEIFDDQFSVERPDGSNFTLKIRSTKLEDSAMYFCASSSYEQYFGPGTRLTVT.

The chain employs TRBV7-9 and TRBJ2-7, with 12 nucleotides matching TRBD1. The trim removed 3 bases at V and 1 base at J, leaving 10 bases unmatched. The CDR3 length is 18 residues. The germline V gene encodes CDR1 SEHNR and CDR2 FQNEAQ (reference sequence). The CDR3 DNA is TGTGCCAGCAGCTTGTTGTTCCCGGGACAGGGGGCGTCCTACGAGCAGTACTTC. Translation gives CASSLLFPGQGASYEQYF.

This chain connects TRBV7-9 to TRBJ1-6; possibly TRBD1 for D (5 bases). V lost 5 bases and J lost 8, with 16 bases in between. Germline CDR1 is SEHNR and CDR2 is FQNEAQ (reference sequence). The CDR3 spans 15 residues. CDR3: CASSQPGGADSPLHF. For the CDR3, the DNA is TGTGCCAGCAGCCAACCCGGAGGGGCGGATTCACCCCTCCACTTT.

The chain uses TRBV14 and TRBJ1-2, with TRBD1 matching over 8 bases. The V gene end was trimmed by 6 bases and the J gene end by 8 bases; junction bases not matched to a gene: 17. Germline values: CDR1 SGHDN, CDR2 FVKESK. The CDR3 loop spans 16 amino acids. CDR3 loop: CASRWGGTGLHLGYTF. CDR3 sequence (DNA): TGTGCCAGCAGGTGGGGGGGGACAGGCCTCCATTTGGGCTACACCTTC.

The chain joins TRBV28 to TRBJ2-7, with 11 bases lining up with TRBD2. The CDR3 contains 15 residues. In germline, CDR1 is MDHEN, CDR2 SYDVKM. The junction had 6 bases not matched to a gene; V was cut back by 6 bases and J by 2 bases. The chain's CDR3 is CASRRGTSGAYEQYF. The DNA of the CDR3 is TGTGCCAGCAGAAGGGGGACTAGCGGAGCCTACGAGCAGTACTTC.

The chain recombines TRBV7-2 with TRBJ1-1, with D perhaps TRBD1 (6 bases). This CDR3 region has 13 residues. V was cut by 6 bases and J by 11 bases, with 19 bases left in between. Germline CDR1 and CDR2: SGHTA and FQGNSA. CDR3 loop: CASRSPGGVSAFF. Written as DNA, the CDR3 is TGTGCCAGCAGGTCTCCCGGGGGCGTGAGTGCTTTCTTT.

This chain links TRBV6-5 with TRBJ2-2, with 7 bases aligning to TRBD1. The length of the CDR3 is 15 residues. Trimming took 6 bases from V and 4 from J; bases not matched to a gene: 8. CDR1 is MNHEY and CDR2 is SVGAGI in the germline V gene. The CDR3 protein is CASRTGQRITGELFF. Here the CDR3 DNA reads TGTGCCAGCAGAACGGGACAGCGTATCACCGGGGAGCTGTTTTTT.